The 31 T cell receptor beta chains listed next were all sequenced from one sample in a study of response to subunit inactivated influenza vaccine. One entry per CDR3 protein results from TCRdb running MiXCR on the RT-PCR reads. The table has roughly 700,000 distinct CDR3 sequences, over 11% seen once. The sample here was PBMCs from blood, taken roughly 2 weeks before vaccination. All receptors come from a man aged 50-59 years who received an inactivated influenza vaccine.

This clonotype occurred many times. V is TRBV7-2 and J is TRBJ2-1, with 14 bases lining up with TRBD2. J was trimmed by 0 bases and V by 5 bases; bases with no gene match: 3. This CDR3 has 17 residues. CDR1 and CDR2 from the germline V gene are SGHTA and FQGNSA. The CDR3 DNA is TGTGCCAGCAGCCAGACTAGCGGGAGGGCCTCCTACAATGAGCAGTTCTTC. Protein: CASSQTSGRASYNEQFF.

In its sample, this clonotype was seen many times. This chain links TRBV5-1 with TRBJ2-5, with D maybe TRBD2 (6 bases). This CDR3 is built from 14 residues. In germline, CDR1 is SGHRS, CDR2 YFSETQ. V dropped 1 base and J dropped 1 base, with 8 bases sitting between them. CDR3 amino acids: CASSLFGSQETQYF. In nucleotides, the CDR3 is TGCGCCAGCAGCTTGTTCGGGAGCCAAGAGACCCAGTACTTC.

The chain couples TRBV27 to TRBJ2-7; tentative D call: TRBD2 (5 bases). Germline V gene data show CDR1 as MNHEY and CDR2 as SMNVEV (reference sequence). V was trimmed by 5 bases and J by 7 bases, leaving 12 bases between them. CDR3 size: 12 residues. CDR3 sequence (DNA): TGTGCCAGCAGTGCTATGACGGGGGAGCAGTACTTC. This gives the protein CASSAMTGEQYF.

This clonotype was detected a few times. The chain has TRBV20-1 and TRBJ1-5; 8 nucleotides align to TRBD1. The CDR3 loop spans 13 amino acids. Germline CDR1 reads DFQATT; CDR2 reads SNEGSKA (reference sequence). Germline trimming cut 6 bases from V and 1 base from J; bases unmatched to any gene: 2. CDR3 region: CSARDRSNQPQHF. DNA of the CDR3: TGCAGTGCAAGGGACAGGAGCAATCAGCCCCAGCATTTT.

The chain links TRBV6-6 to TRBJ1-5; TRBD1 matches 8 bases. The germline gives CDR1 MNHNY, CDR2 SVGAGI (reference sequence). V gave up 7 bases and J gave up 5 bases; unmatched junction bases: 1. The CDR3 consists of 12 residues. The chain's CDR3 is CASKTGDQPQHF. The CDR3 DNA reads TGTGCCAGCAAGACAGGGGATCAGCCCCAGCATTTT.

The V call is TRBV19, the J call TRBJ2-3; 9 bases align to TRBD1. This CDR3 region has 15 residues. In germline, CDR1 is LNHDA, CDR2 SQIVND (reference sequence). Trimming cost V 1 base and J 4 bases; bases outside gene matches: 3. CDR3 protein: CASSIGDRVADTQYF. The CDR3 DNA is TGTGCCAGTAGTATAGGGGACAGGGTTGCAGATACGCAGTATTTT.

This chain uses TRBV29-1 with TRBJ2-7; no clear D gene. In germline, CDR1 is SQVTM, CDR2 ANQGSEA. CDR3 length equals 11 residues. The V end lost 7 bases, the J end lost 3 bases, and 10 bases lay between the germline ends. The CDR3 sequence is CSAGSYYEQYF. CDR3 in DNA: TGCAGCGCTGGAAGCTACTACGAGCAGTACTTC.

This clonotype was seen a handful of times. Written as DNA, the CDR3 is TGTGCCAGCAGTGAAGGATTCAGGGGGGGAACCGGGGAGCTGTTTTTT. It specifies CASSEGFRGGTGELFF. The genes are TRBV2 and TRBJ2-2; D is possibly TRBD1 or TRBD2 (7 bases each). Germline loops: CDR1 SNHLY, CDR2 FYNNEI. V was cut by 1 base and J by 5 bases, with 14 bases left in between. This CDR3 contains 16 residues.

The chain uses TRBV9 and TRBJ2-1; TRBD1 or TRBD2 may be the D gene (5 bases each). CDR3 length: 14 amino acids. CDR1 is SGDLS and CDR2 is YYNGEE in the germline V gene. Trimming stripped 0 bases from V and 2 bases from J, with 6 bases between. The CDR3 is CASSVVGAYNEQFF. Written as DNA, the CDR3 is TGTGCCAGCAGCGTAGTGGGGGCCTACAATGAGCAGTTCTTC.

J is TRBJ2-2 and V is TRBV14; D is uncertain. This CDR3 is built from 14 residues. V shed 3 bases and J shed 1 base, with 6 bases lying between them. CDR1 is SGHDN and CDR2 is FVKESK in the germline V gene. This CDR3 reads CASSQSQNTGELFF. For the CDR3, the DNA is TGTGCCAGCAGCCAGTCCCAGAACACCGGGGAGCTGTTTTTT.

V gene TRBV12-3 or TRBV12-4 combines with J gene TRBJ2-1, with D perhaps TRBD1 or TRBD2 (7 bases each). Trimming shortened V by 5 bases and J by 4 bases, and 15 bases separated the two germline ends. The CDR3 consists of 15 residues. The CDR3 DNA follows: TGTGCCAGCAGTCCCCCAGGGGGGGGATACAATGAGCAGTTCTTC. Its protein is CASSPPGGGYNEQFF.

As regards this clonotype: Being one base from a much bigger clone, this may be a read error. V and J are TRBV4-1 and TRBJ2-7; 7 bases are shared with TRBD1. The germline gives CDR1 MGHRA, CDR2 YSYEKL. The CDR3 is 15 amino acids. The CDR3 nucleotides are TGCGTCAGCAGCCTCCGACAGGGTGGCAACTACGAGCAGTACTTC. Its translation is CVSSLRQGGNYEQYF.

This clonotype was seen only a few times. The CDR3 loop is CSADVSGANVLTF. In DNA form, the CDR3 reads TGCAGCGCTGACGTCTCTGGGGCCAACGTCCTGACTTTC. The chain joins TRBV29-1 to TRBJ2-6; D gene ambiguous. The germline V and J ends were trimmed by 7 bases and 0 bases, with 7 bases remaining between them. There are 13 residues in the CDR3. Germline CDR1 and CDR2: SQVTM and ANQGSEA. The full variable domain, completed using reference TRBV29-1 and TRBJ2-6, is SAVISQKPSRDICQRGTSLTIQCQVDSQVTMMFWYRQQPGQSLTLIATANQGSEATYESGFVIDKFPISRPNLTFSTLTVSNMSPEDSSIYLCSADVSGANVLTFGAGSRLTVL.

This clonotype was observed a handful of times. V and J are TRBV20-1 and TRBJ2-1; D is unresolved. The V gene lost 7 bases and the J gene lost 8 bases, with 15 bases spanning the gap. This CDR3 is built from 12 residues. CDR1 DFQATT and CDR2 SNEGSKA come from the germline V gene (reference sequence). CDR3 amino acids: CSVRQIYYEQFF. The CDR3 DNA follows: TGCAGTGTCCGGCAGATATACTATGAGCAGTTCTTC.

There are a few counts of this clonotype. The genes are TRBV10-3 and TRBJ2-1; D is uncertain. The CDR3 is 12 amino acids. Looked up from germline, CDR1 is ENHRY and CDR2 is SYGVKD. Between the trimmed V and J ends, which lost 7 bases and 8 bases, there was a span of 12 bases. The DNA of the CDR3 is TGTGCCATCATCCGACGTCTTCATGAGCAGTTCTTC. It is translated as CAIIRRLHEQFF.

The table lists this clonotype with many counts. This rearrangement joins TRBV9 to TRBJ2-1; D not certain. From germline, CDR1 is SGDLS and CDR2 YYNGEE. Trimming pared 3 bases from V and 2 bases from J, leaving 3 bases between. The CDR3 length is 12 residues. This CDR3 is CASSGPYNEQFF. The CDR3 nucleotides are TGTGCCAGCAGCGGTCCCTACAATGAGCAGTTCTTC.

The rearrangement joins TRBV6-2 or TRBV6-3 to TRBJ2-7; 10 nucleotides align to TRBD2. Trimming at V came to 2 bases and at J to 5 bases, leaving 12 bases not matched to a gene. Germline V gives CDR1 MNHEY, CDR2 SVGEGT. This CDR3 has 17 amino acids. DNA for the CDR3: TGTGCCAGCAGTTACCCTCTATCGGGACTAGCGATCCACGAGCAGTACTTC. Its translation: CASSYPLSGLAIHEQYF.

The table lists this clonotype with a few counts. The chain is built from TRBV6-5 and TRBJ2-1, with D perhaps matching TRBD1 (6 bases). V was trimmed by 3 bases and J by 7 bases, leaving 10 bases between them. The germline V gene has CDR1 MNHEY and CDR2 SVGAGI. This CDR3 spans 13 amino acids. In DNA, the CDR3 is TGTGCCAGCAGTTATAGCCAGGGGAATGAGCAGTTCTTC. Protein product: CASSYSQGNEQFF.

Of note for this clonotype: Lacking the conserved final phenylalanine or tryptophan, this CDR3 likely reflects a read error. The DNA is omitted, as the CDR3 cannot be located on it reliably, and the CDR3 follows TCRdb's listing. This chain links TRBV22-1 with TRBJ2-2; TRBD1 was called by the table and not checked on the DNA. TRBV22-1 is deemed a pseudogene. The CDR3 has 9 amino acids, counting both end residues. The CDR3 here is CPVETSWGG.

A word on this clonotype: Its ends do not fully match the called genes, so a read error is possible. The chain joins TRBV7-2 to TRBJ2-3, with D possibly matching TRBD1 (5 bases). Per germline, CDR1 SGHTA and CDR2 FQGNSA. The CDR3 contains 14 residues. The CDR3 protein is CASSLETGTDKQYF. In nucleotides, the CDR3 is TGTGCCAGCAGCTTAGAAACAGGCACAGATAAGCAGTATTTT.

The chain couples TRBV5-6 to TRBJ2-2, with D uncertain. The CDR3 extends over 15 amino acids. Trimming removed 4 bases at V and 2 bases at J, with 12 bases between. Germline assignment: CDR1 SGHDT and CDR2 YYEEEE. The CDR3 region has the DNA TGTGCCAGCAGCCCCTTGGGTCCCAACACCGGGGAGCTGTTTTTT. Its protein product is CASSPLGPNTGELFF.

The rearrangement joins TRBV28 to TRBJ2-1; weak D call: TRBD1 (6 bases). Trimming cost V 6 bases and J 7 bases, with 10 bases left between them. The V gene's germline CDR1 is MDHEN and CDR2 SYDVKM. This CDR3 is built from 12 residues. The CDR3 DNA reads TGTGCCAGCAGGGGGGCGAGGAATGAGCAGTTCTTC. Translation: CASRGARNEQFF.

The V and J genes are TRBV5-5 and TRBJ2-4; D is tentatively TRBD1 or TRBD2 (5 bases each). The CDR3 length is 13 residues. Germline V lookup: CDR1 SGHKS, CDR2 YYEKEE (reference sequence). With 1 base removed from V and 16 bases from J, the gap between germline ends came to 18 bases. Written as DNA, the CDR3 is TGTGCCAGCAGCTTGACCGGGCCTGACGGGGACTACTTC. Its translation is CASSLTGPDGDYF.

The V and J genes are TRBV28 and TRBJ2-7, with TRBD2 matching 9 bases. The CDR3 runs to 17 residues. V lost 1 base, J lost 4 bases, and 11 bases stayed unmatched. CDR1 and CDR2 (germline): MDHEN, SYDVKM. The CDR3 loop reads CASSLSPISAGGYEQYF. For the CDR3, the DNA is TGTGCCAGCAGTTTATCTCCGATATCCGCGGGAGGGTACGAGCAGTACTTC.

The chain is built from TRBV15 and TRBJ2-7, with 7 bases lining up with TRBD2. The CDR3 is 13 residues long. V lost 5 bases, J lost 4 bases, and 5 bases stayed unmatched. CDR1 LNHNV and CDR2 YYDKDF come from the germline V gene (reference sequence). CDR3 region: CATSRDYAYEQYF. The CDR3 nucleotides read TGTGCCACCAGCCGGGACTATGCATACGAGCAGTACTTC. Filled out from reference TRBV15 and TRBJ2-7, the complete variable domain reads DAMVIQNPRYQVTQFGKPVTLSCSQTLNHNVMYWYQQKSSQAPKLLFHYYDKDFNNEADTPDNFQSRRPNTSFCFLDIRSPGLGDTAMYLCATSRDYAYEQYFGPGTRLTVT.

This clonotype was observed at least ten times. The chain carries TRBV6-2 or TRBV6-3 and TRBJ2-1; 14 nucleotides line up with TRBD2. After removal of 2 bases from V and 5 bases from J, the junction contained 17 bases not matched to a gene. There are 21 residues in the CDR3. CDR1 is MNHEY and CDR2 is SVGEGT in the germline V gene. The CDR3 region is CASSYPTRGTSGSISNNEQFF. CDR3 sequence (DNA): TGTGCCAGCAGTTACCCCACGAGGGGGACTAGCGGGAGTATTAGCAACAATGAGCAGTTCTTC.

V usage is TRBV4-1 and J usage is TRBJ2-4, with a tentative D call TRBD2 (7 bases). Trimming removed 5 bases at V and 9 bases at J, with 23 bases between. The CDR3 contains 16 residues. In germline, CDR1 is MGHRA, CDR2 YSYEKL. The CDR3 reads CASSSGGFLRDGIQYF. As DNA, the CDR3 is TGCGCCAGCAGCTCGGGGGGCTTTTTGAGGGACGGCATTCAGTACTTC.

The chain employs TRBV19 and TRBJ1-1; D is perhaps TRBD1 (5 bases). Per germline, CDR1 LNHDA and CDR2 SQIVND (reference sequence). Trimming removed 3 bases from V and 8 bases from J, with 13 bases in between. This CDR3 region has 13 residues. The CDR3 DNA reads TGTGCCAGTAGTATGCCCGGCAGGGAGGAAGCTTTCTTT. Translation: CASSMPGREEAFF.

The V gene is TRBV4-2, the J gene TRBJ2-2; D ambiguous. V lost 0 bases to trimming and J lost 6 bases, with 8 bases between them. CDR3 size: 14 residues. The germline V gene has CDR1 LGHNA and CDR2 YNFKEQ. The CDR3, as DNA: TGTGCCAGCAGCCAAGATCTGGGTTCCGGGGAGCTGTTTTTT. This codes for CASSQDLGSGELFF.

This clonotype was seen more than once but under ten times. The chain is built from TRBV29-1 and TRBJ2-7; 12 bases are shared with TRBD1. This CDR3 contains 15 residues. Per the germline V gene, CDR1 is SQVTM and CDR2 is ANQGSEA. With 6 bases clipped from V and 6 bases from J, the junction kept 12 bases outside the gene matches. In DNA form, the CDR3 reads TGCAGCGTGGACAAGACCGGGACAGGGGGCGGCGAGCAGTACTTC. Its protein product is CSVDKTGTGGGEQYF.

The chain uses TRBV20-1 and TRBJ2-5; 10 bases agree with TRBD1. Trimming took 0 bases from V and 5 from J; bases not matched to a gene: 3. Per the germline V gene, CDR1 is DFQATT and CDR2 is SNEGSKA (reference sequence). The CDR3 is 14 residues long. The DNA of the CDR3 is TGCAGTGCTAGAGAGGGGACAGGGGAGGAGACCCAGTACTTC. Amino acids: CSAREGTGEETQYF.